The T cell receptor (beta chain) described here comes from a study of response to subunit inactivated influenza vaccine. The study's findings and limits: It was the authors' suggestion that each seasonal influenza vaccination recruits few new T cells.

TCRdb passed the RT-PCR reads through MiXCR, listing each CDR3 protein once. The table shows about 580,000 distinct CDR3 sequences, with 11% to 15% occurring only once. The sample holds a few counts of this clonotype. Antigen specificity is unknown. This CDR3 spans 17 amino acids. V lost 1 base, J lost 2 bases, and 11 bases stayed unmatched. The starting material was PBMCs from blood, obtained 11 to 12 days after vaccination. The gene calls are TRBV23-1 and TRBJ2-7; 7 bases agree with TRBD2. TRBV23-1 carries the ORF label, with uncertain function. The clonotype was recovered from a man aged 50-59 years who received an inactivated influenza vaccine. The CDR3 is CASSQFGRSPRAYEQYF. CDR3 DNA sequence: TGCGCCAGCAGTCAATTCGGGAGGTCCCCAAGGGCCTACGAGCAGTACTTC.